A selection of T cell receptor beta chains follows, all from one sample in a study of OX40 agonist ivuxolimab in advanced cancers. Only in-frame clones appear in the TCRdb table, and some are missing; sequencing was by immunoSEQ multiplex PCR. In the table there are tens of thousands of clones, 75% to 85% of which are singletons. The material sequenced was CD4+ or CD8+ T cells sorted from blood, taken in a trial of the OX40 agonist ivuxolimab. These receptors were taken from an adult with an advanced solid tumor such as melanoma, head and neck, liver or kidney cancer. Both conserved end residues are part of each CDR3. D genes are given only for firm matches. Only part of the rows carry a size: once, few, many, or a class if the clone is expanded.

v_gene	j_gene	d_gene	abundance	CDR3nt	CDR3aa
TRBV28	TRBJ1-2	NA	NA	TGTGCCAGTTCGGTAGGGGTAGGTTTTGGCTACACCTTC	CASSVGVGFGYTF
TRBV7-9	TRBJ1-1	TRBD1	once	TGTGCCAGCAGCGAAGAGCCATTGGACAGGGACGGAGCTTTCTTT	CASSEEPLDRDGAFF
TRBV11-1	TRBJ2-1	TRBD2	NA	TGTGCCAGCAGCTCTCCTACTACGACTAGCGGGGGCCTCGGGGAGCAGTTCTTC	CASSSPTTTSGGLGEQFF
TRBV6-6	TRBJ2-5	NA	NA	TGTGCCAGCAGTTACGGACTACCCTTGGGGCAAGAGACCCAGTACTTC	CASSYGLPLGQETQYF
TRBV14	TRBJ2-7	TRBD2	NA	TGTGCCAGCAGCCCGAGACTAGCGGGAGGGCTCTGGGACGAGCAGTACTTC	CASSPRLAGGLWDEQYF
TRBV7-2	TRBJ2-1	TRBD2	NA	TGTGCCAGCAGCTCGGGAGTAGCGGGGGCCTACAATGAGCAGTTCTTC	CASSSGVAGAYNEQFF
TRBV30	TRBJ2-2	NA	NA	TGTGCCGGCTCAGGGAGAAACACCGGGGAGCTGTTTTTT	CAGSGRNTGELFF
TRBV9	TRBJ2-3	NA	NA	TGTGCCAGCAGCGCGGAGGTAGGGGAAGCAGATACGCAGTATTTT	CASSAEVGEADTQYF
TRBV7-6	TRBJ2-1	NA	NA	TGTGCCAGCAGCTTAGCTTGGGGGGGGCAGGGCAATGAGCAGTTCTTC	CASSLAWGGQGNEQFF
TRBV19	TRBJ1-4	NA	once	TGTGCCAGTAGTATAGGAGGGGTTGTTGAAAAACTGTTTTTT	CASSIGGVVEKLFF
TRBV7-3	TRBJ2-3	TRBD2	few	TGTGCCAGCAGCTGGACTAGCGGGAGGCCATCGGGGGATACGCAGTATTTT	CASSWTSGRPSGDTQYF
TRBV13	TRBJ1-1	NA	NA	TGTGCCAGCAGCTTCGGGGGGCTTGGGGACACTGAAGCTTTCTTT	CASSFGGLGDTEAFF
TRBV5-1	TRBJ1-4	TRBD1	NA	TGCGCCAGCAGCTGGACAGGGAAGAATGAAAAACTGTTTTTT	CASSWTGKNEKLFF
TRBV27	TRBJ2-2	NA	NA	TGTGCCAGCAGTTTTATACCCCCCACCGGGGAGCTGTTTTTT	CASSFIPPTGELFF
TRBV10-3	TRBJ1-3	TRBD1	NA	TGTGCCGCGCGACAGGGAAAGTCTGGAAACACCATATATTTT	CAARQGKSGNTIYF
TRBV7-9	TRBJ2-5	TRBD1	NA	TGTGCCAGCAGCTTTCGAGTCCCGGGACAGAAGGAGACCCAGTACTTC	CASSFRVPGQKETQYF
TRBV21-1	TRBJ1-6	NA	few	TGTGCCAGCAGCCCCGGTCAGGGCAATAATTCACCCCTCCACTTT	CASSPGQGNNSPLHF
TRBV27	TRBJ1-1	NA	NA	TGTGCCAGCAGCCCGAGTAGCGGGGGCCAGAACACTGAAGCTTTCTTT	CASSPSSGGQNTEAFF
TRBV4-3	TRBJ1-2	NA	NA	TGCGCCAGCAGCCAAGGCCGGAAAACTAACTATGGCTACACCTTC	CASSQGRKTNYGYTF
TRBV7-9	TRBJ2-5	NA	NA	TGTGCCAGCAGCCAGGTGGGAGGTCAAGAGACCCAGTACTTC	CASSQVGGQETQYF
TRBV28	TRBJ1-1	TRBD1	NA	TGTGCCAGCAGTTTGTCGCGGGACAGGGGGCCGGGGACTGAAGCTTTCTTT	CASSLSRDRGPGTEAFF
TRBV7-2	TRBJ2-5	NA	NA	TGTGCCAGCAGCTTAGGGGTCGGGTCGGGACTAGAGACCCAGTACTTC	CASSLGVGSGLETQYF
TRBV30	TRBJ2-2	NA	NA	TGTGCCTGGAGGGGAACCGGGGAGCTGTTTTTT	CAWRGTGELFF
TRBV5-1	TRBJ2-3	TRBD2	NA	TGCGCCAGCAGCTCCGGACTAGCGGGAGGGTGGAGCACAGATACGCAGTATTTT	CASSSGLAGGWSTDTQYF
TRBV5-6	TRBJ1-2	TRBD1	NA	TGTGCCAGCAGCCAACCAAACAGGGGGCGAAACTATGGCTACACCTTC	CASSQPNRGRNYGYTF
TRBV9	TRBJ2-3	TRBD2	NA	TGTGCCAGCAGCGTCGGACTAGCCGACACAGATACGCAGTATTTT	CASSVGLADTDTQYF
TRBV9	TRBJ1-4	NA	NA	TGTGCCAGCAAATCCAGCTCAGTAGAGGATGATGAAAAACTGTTTTTT	CASKSSSVEDDEKLFF
TRBV6-1	TRBJ2-7	NA	NA	TGTGCCAGCTTCAGCTACGAGCAGTACTTC	CASFSYEQYF
TRBV6-6	TRBJ1-2	NA	NA	TGTGCCAGCAGTTACTCCCCAACGTTCGGGGGCTACACCTTC	CASSYSPTFGGYTF
TRBV5-4	TRBJ2-5	NA	NA	TGTGCCAGCAGCTTGGCTGTCGGGGGGCTGGAGACCCAGTACTTC	CASSLAVGGLETQYF
TRBV6-1	TRBJ2-7	NA	NA	TGTGCCAGCAGTGATTGGGGATCCCTCTACGAGCAGTACTTC	CASSDWGSLYEQYF
TRBV9	TRBJ2-5	NA	once	TGTGCCAGCACCCCCTGGCTGGGCCCCCCCGAGACCCAGTACTTC	CASTPWLGPPETQYF
TRBV7-6	TRBJ2-3	NA	NA	TGTGCCAGCAGCTTACGGGACACAGATACGCAGTATTTT	CASSLRDTDTQYF
TRBV6-1	TRBJ1-3	NA	few	TGTGCCAGCAGAAGAAGTCCTGAGGGGGGAAACACCATATATTTT	CASRRSPEGGNTIYF
TRBV6-5	TRBJ1-6	NA	NA	TGTGCCAGCAGTTACTCGATCTCCGGGGCCCCCCTCCACTTT	CASSYSISGAPLHF
TRBV5-4	TRBJ2-3	NA	NA	TGTGCCAGCAGCTACACAGATACGCAGTATTTT	CASSYTDTQYF
TRBV5-6	TRBJ2-3	NA	NA	TGTGCCAGCAGCCCCAGGTCCGCAGATACGCAGTATTTT	CASSPRSADTQYF
TRBV19	TRBJ2-2	TRBD2	NA	TGTGCCAGTACTGGACTAGCAACCGGGGAGCTGTTTTTT	CASTGLATGELFF
TRBV23-1	TRBJ2-7	NA	NA	TGCGCCAGCAGTCAATCGCTCTCAGGGTCCCTCGAGCAGTACTTC	CASSQSLSGSLEQYF
TRBV4-2	TRBJ2-2	NA	NA	TGTGCCAGCAGCCAAGATCTGACCACCTCCGGGGAGCTGTTTTTT	CASSQDLTTSGELFF
TRBV11-3	TRBJ2-3	TRBD2	NA	TGTGCCAGCAGCTTAGAGGCGGGGGGCCAATTTGGCACAGATACGCAGTATTTT	CASSLEAGGQFGTDTQYF
TRBV7-6	TRBJ2-7	NA	NA	TGTGCCAGCAGCTCAGACCCTAACTCCTACGAGCAGTACTTC	CASSSDPNSYEQYF
TRBV6-5	TRBJ2-2	NA	NA	TGTGCCAGCACGGGCGCACCGAACACCGGGGAGCTGTTTTTT	CASTGAPNTGELFF
TRBV27	TRBJ1-2	NA	NA	TGTGCCAGCAGTACCCAGGGATCTAACTATGGCTACACCTTC	CASSTQGSNYGYTF
TRBV11-3	TRBJ2-2	NA	NA	TGTGCCAGCAGCTTACGAGAGACAAAGGCCGGGGAGCTGTTTTTT	CASSLRETKAGELFF
TRBV6-5	TRBJ2-7	TRBD2	NA	TGTGCCAGCAGTTTTAGCGGGGGGAGCTCCTACGAGCAGTACTTC	CASSFSGGSSYEQYF
TRBV6-5	TRBJ2-1	TRBD2	NA	TGTGCCAGCAAGGAGGGACTAGCGGGTTACAATGAGCAGTTCTTC	CASKEGLAGYNEQFF
TRBV7-9	TRBJ1-2	NA	NA	TGTGCCAGCAGCTTGGGGGTAGACTATGGCTACACCTTC	CASSLGVDYGYTF
TRBV5-5	TRBJ2-7	NA	NA	TGCGCCAGCAGCCAAGAGGCGACAGGCCAATTCTACGAGCAGTACTTC	CASSQEATGQFYEQYF
TRBV6-1	TRBJ1-6	NA	once	TGTGCCAGCAGTTTCCAGGTCCCCGGGAATTCACCCCTCCACTTT	CASSFQVPGNSPLHF
TRBV4-1	TRBJ1-6	NA	few	TGCGCCAGCAGCCAAAAGCACGGCGATAATTCACCCCTCCACTTT	CASSQKHGDNSPLHF
TRBV5-1	TRBJ2-2	NA	NA	TGCGCCAGCAGCGACGACTCAGAAGGGGACGGGGAGCTGTTTTTT	CASSDDSEGDGELFF
TRBV28	TRBJ2-7	TRBD1	NA	TGTGCCAGCAAGGTCGTCGGGACAGTCGTCGAGCAGTACTTC	CASKVVGTVVEQYF
TRBV7-3	TRBJ2-1	TRBD2	NA	TGTGCCAGCAGCTCCATCGGACTAGCGGGAGTTCGCGATGAGCAGTTCTTC	CASSSIGLAGVRDEQFF
TRBV11-2	TRBJ2-3	NA	NA	TGTGCCAGCAGCTTAGTCGGGTCTAGCACAGATACGCAGTATTTT	CASSLVGSSTDTQYF
TRBV21-1	TRBJ2-7	NA	once	TGTGCCAGCAACAGACAGGGGGCCTACGAGCAGTACTTC	CASNRQGAYEQYF